This entry lists 20 T cell receptor beta chains sequenced from one sample in a study of neurological immune-mediated disorders. TCRdb re-derived calls from the 5' RACE reads in MiXCR, one entry per CDR3 protein. The sample has over 35,000 distinct CDR3 sequences; 2% to 3% are singletons. The sequenced material came from PBMCs. The source of these receptors is a man between 25 and 39 years old with multiple sclerosis.

This clonotype was observed at least ten times. V gene TRBV11-2 combines with J gene TRBJ2-3; D assignment may be TRBD1 or TRBD2 (6 bases each). Germline V gene lookup returns CDR1 SGHAT and CDR2 FQNNGV. The CDR3 totals 15 residues. Trimming removed 0 bases at V and 4 bases at J, with 11 bases between. The CDR3 here is CASSLEVGGADTQYF. The CDR3 nucleotides read TGTGCCAGCAGCTTAGAGGTGGGGGGCGCAGATACGCAGTATTTT. Combining the CDR3 with reference TRBV11-2 and TRBJ2-3 gives the whole variable domain EAGVAQSPRYKIIEKRQSVAFWCNPISGHATLYWYQQILGQGPKLLIQFQNNGVVDDSQLPKDRFSAERLKGVDSTLKIQPAKLEDSAVYLCASSLEVGGADTQYFGPGTRLTVL.

Ten or more counts support this clonotype. This chain joins TRBV20-1 and TRBJ2-7, with 7 bases fitting TRBD2. The germline CDR1 and CDR2 sequences are DFQATT and SNEGSKA (reference sequence). The trim removed 3 bases at V and 0 bases at J, leaving 11 bases unmatched. The CDR3 is made up of 16 amino acids. The CDR3 sequence: CSASGSGGGLSYEQYF. CDR3 coding DNA: TGCAGTGCTAGCGGGTCGGGGGGAGGGCTCTCCTACGAGCAGTACTTC.

This clonotype was recorded at least ten times. The chain employs TRBV20-1 and TRBJ2-5; D not resolved. The germline V gene encodes CDR1 DFQATT and CDR2 SNEGSKA (reference sequence). The CDR3 loop spans 11 amino acids. For the CDR3, the DNA is TGCAGGACCTCGGTAGGGGAGACCCAGTACTTC. Its translation: CRTSVGETQYF.

This clonotype has a count of ten or more. This chain uses TRBV5-6 with TRBJ2-3; 7 bases align to TRBD2. The CDR3 totals 15 residues. J lost 5 bases, V lost 1 base, and 7 bases had no gene match. The germline CDR1 and CDR2 sequences are SGHDT and YYEEEE. CDR3 nucleotides: TGTGCCAGCAGCTTGAATACAGCGGGGAGAGATACGCAGTATTTT. Protein sequence: CASSLNTAGRDTQYF. Looking up the rest from reference TRBV5-6 and TRBJ2-3 gives the full variable domain: DAGVTQSPTHLIKTRGQQVTLRCSPKSGHDTVSWYQQALGQGPQFIFQYYEEEERQRGNFPDRFSGHQFPNYSSELNVNALLLGDSALYLCASSLNTAGRDTQYFGPGTRLTVL.

This clonotype was seen repeatedly, ten times or more. This rearrangement joins TRBV24-1 to TRBJ2-5; no reliable D call. V lost 4 bases, J lost 4 bases, and 18 bases lay in between. The V gene's germline CDR1 is KGHDR and CDR2 SFDVKD. This CDR3 spans 16 amino acids. This CDR3 is CATSDASALGLETQYF. The CDR3 region has the DNA TGTGCCACCAGTGACGCCTCTGCGCTTGGTTTAGAGACCCAGTACTTC.

In its sample, this clonotype was seen many times. The V call is TRBV11-2, the J call TRBJ1-4; a weak D match, TRBD1 (5 bases). The CDR3 contains 15 residues. The germline V gene encodes CDR1 SGHAT and CDR2 FQNNGV. The V and J ends lost 1 base and 2 bases respectively, with 8 bases between them. CDR3 sequence (DNA): TGTGCCAGCAGCTTAGTCCGGGGGACTAATGAAAAACTGTTTTTT. Residues: CASSLVRGTNEKLFF. The full variable domain, in which reference TRBV11-2 and TRBJ1-4 provide the parts outside the CDR3, is EAGVAQSPRYKIIEKRQSVAFWCNPISGHATLYWYQQILGQGPKLLIQFQNNGVVDDSQLPKDRFSAERLKGVDSTLKIQPAKLEDSAVYLCASSLVRGTNEKLFFGSGTQLSVL.

This clonotype was counted ten times or more. The V and J genes are TRBV5-5 and TRBJ2-7; D unresolved. Trimming removed 3 bases from V and 6 bases from J, with 19 bases in between. Germline V gene lookup returns CDR1 SGHKS and CDR2 YYEKEE (reference sequence). This CDR3 has 15 residues. CDR3 coding DNA: TGTGCCAGCAGCTCCGAAGCCAGGACCATAGGCGAGCAGTACTTC. Its translation is CASSSEARTIGEQYF.

This clonotype was counted only a few times. The chain joins TRBV11-2 to TRBJ1-1; D is perhaps TRBD1 (5 bases). The CDR3 sequence is 15 residues long. Looked up from germline, CDR1 is SGHAT and CDR2 is FQNNGV. V was clipped by 5 bases and J by 5 bases, with 18 bases between them. CDR3 protein: CASSHFGGSKTEAFF. CDR3 nucleotide sequence: TGTGCCAGCAGCCATTTCGGGGGGTCGAAGACTGAAGCTTTCTTT.

This clonotype has a count of ten or more. The J gene is TRBJ2-1, the V gene TRBV20-1, with no clear D. Trimming left V 4 bases short and J 4 bases short, with 17 bases between. This CDR3 region has 15 residues. The germline gives CDR1 DFQATT, CDR2 SNEGSKA (reference sequence). The CDR3: CSATPPRVVYNEQFF. The CDR3 DNA sequence: TGCAGTGCTACCCCCCCCAGAGTGGTGTACAATGAGCAGTTCTTC.

This clonotype was counted between two and nine times. The chain links TRBV19 to TRBJ2-7, with TRBD2 matching 9 bases. This CDR3 is 15 amino acids long. Trimming removed 8 bases from V and 3 bases from J; junction bases left unmatched: 11. The V gene's germline CDR1 is LNHDA and CDR2 SQIVND (reference sequence). The CDR3 nucleotides read TGTGCCAGTCGTCCAGAAGCGGGAGGCATCTACGAGCAGTACTTC. Residues: CASRPEAGGIYEQYF. Supplemented by reference TRBV19 and TRBJ2-7, the full variable domain reads DGGITQSPKYLFRKEGQNVTLSCEQNLNHDAMYWYRQDPGQGLRLIYYSQIVNDFQKGDIAEGYSVSREKKESFPLTVTSAQKNPTAFYLCASRPEAGGIYEQYFGPGTRLTVT.

Ten or more counts support this clonotype. The chain employs TRBV2 and TRBJ1-1, with D hard to call. This CDR3 spans 12 amino acids. Trimming cost V 5 bases and J 3 bases, with 7 bases left between them. Germline CDR1 is SNHLY and CDR2 is FYNNEI. The CDR3 nucleotides are TGTGCCAGCAGTAGCTCTGACACTGAAGCTTTCTTT. Protein product: CASSSSDTEAFF.

This clonotype was detected ten times or more. The rearrangement uses TRBV6-5 and TRBJ1-1; D remains unclear. Looked up from germline, CDR1 is MNHEY and CDR2 is SVGAGI. The CDR3 is 16 residues long. The V end was cut by 4 bases, the J end by 6 bases, with 21 bases between. CDR3: CASSSRAPSRQAEAFF. Written as DNA, the CDR3 is TGTGCCAGCAGTTCCCGGGCACCCTCCCGTCAGGCTGAAGCTTTCTTT.

In this sample, this clonotype turned up many times. The chain links TRBV20-1 to TRBJ1-1; D gene uncertain. The CDR3 is 13 amino acids. V lost 3 bases to trimming and J lost 0 bases, with 8 bases between them. CDR1 and CDR2 from the germline V gene are DFQATT and SNEGSKA (reference sequence). The CDR3 region has the DNA TGCAGTGCTAGTGGTTTGATGAACACTGAAGCTTTCTTT. It is translated as CSASGLMNTEAFF.

This clonotype has a handful of counts. The chain has TRBV7-2 and TRBJ1-1; no reliable D call. The V end lost 3 bases, the J end lost 2 bases, and 7 bases lay between the germline ends. The CDR3 spans 13 residues. Germline lookup yields CDR1 SGHTA and CDR2 FQGNSA. CDR3 sequence: CASSLFGNTEAFF. CDR3 coding DNA: TGTGCCAGCAGCTTGTTCGGCAACACTGAAGCTTTCTTT.

This clonotype came up many times. This chain connects TRBV2 to TRBJ2-7; 10 nucleotides agree with TRBD1. The CDR3 has 14 residues. Per germline, CDR1 SNHLY and CDR2 FYNNEI. After removal of 5 bases from V and 5 bases from J, the junction contained 6 bases not matched to a gene. The CDR3 DNA reads TGTGCCAGCAGTACCGGGACAGGGGACCACGAGCAGTACTTC. Amino acids: CASSTGTGDHEQYF. Using reference TRBV2 and TRBJ2-7 for the parts outside the CDR3, the full variable domain is EPEVTQTPSHQVTQMGQEVILRCVPISNHLYFYWYRQILGQKVEFLVSFYNNEISEKSEIFDDQFSVERPDGSNFTLKIRSTKLEDSAMYFCASSTGTGDHEQYFGPGTRLTVT.

This clonotype was found many times. The CDR3 region has the DNA TGTGCCAGCAGCCACACGCCGGGACTGGGCACAGATACGCAGTATTTT. Translating it yields CASSHTPGLGTDTQYF. The chain links TRBV7-9 to TRBJ2-3, with a weak D call TRBD2 (6 bases). The germline V and J ends were trimmed by 5 bases and 1 base, with 16 bases remaining between them. Germline CDR1 reads SEHNR; CDR2 reads FQNEAQ (reference sequence). The CDR3 covers 16 residues. Looking up the rest from reference TRBV7-9 and TRBJ2-3 gives the full variable domain: DTGVSQNPRHKITKRGQNVTFRCDPISEHNRLYWYRQTLGQGPEFLTYFQNEAQLEKSRLLSDRFSAERPKGSFSTLEIQRTEQGDSAMYLCASSHTPGLGTDTQYFGPGTRLTVL.

This clonotype was recorded many times. The chain combines TRBV5-1 with TRBJ2-1, with unresolved D. The germline gives CDR1 SGHRS, CDR2 YFSETQ. This CDR3 is built from 16 residues. V was shortened by 1 base and J by 5 bases, with 16 bases between the two germline ends. In nucleotides, the CDR3 is TGCGCCAGCAGCTTGATCAGCCCAGCCTCAAACAATGAGCAGTTCTTC. Translation gives CASSLISPASNNEQFF.

At least ten counts were recorded for this clonotype. The chain combines TRBV18 with TRBJ1-4, with unresolved D. CDR1 is KGHSH and CDR2 is LQKENI in the germline V gene. Trimming cost V 3 bases and J 4 bases, with 12 bases left between them. The CDR3 extends over 15 amino acids. CDR3 residues: CASSPRKGINEKLFF. CDR3 DNA sequence: TGTGCCAGCTCACCGAGGAAGGGTATTAATGAAAAACTGTTTTTT.

This clonotype was seen at least ten times. The chain is built from TRBV6-2 or TRBV6-3 and TRBJ2-3; D call uncertain. Germline V gives CDR1 MNHEY, CDR2 SVGEGT. The CDR3 is 12 residues long. Trimming pared 5 bases from V and 2 bases from J, leaving 5 bases between. The DNA of the CDR3 is TGTGCCAGCAGTCCCCCCACAGATACGCAGTATTTT. Protein sequence: CASSPPTDTQYF.

This chain connects TRBV28 to TRBJ2-7; TRBD1 aligns across 8 bases. From germline, CDR1 is MDHEN and CDR2 SYDVKM. Trimming removed 2 bases from V and 2 bases from J; junction bases left unmatched: 5. The CDR3 extends over 15 amino acids. CDR3 sequence reads: CASSLPGTGTYEQYF. CDR3 DNA: TGTGCCAGCAGTTTACCCGGGACAGGCACCTACGAGCAGTACTTC.